This passage covers 5 T cell receptor beta chains from one sample sequenced in a study of blood T cell repertoires in COVID-19. Using immunoSEQ multiplex PCR, the repertoire was profiled, and TCRdb retains in-frame clones only, with some absent. The sample shows roughly 220,000 clones, approximately 80% of them seen only once. The sample taken for sequencing was PBMCs or T cells enriched from blood (not recorded which). The receptors stem from a man aged 25-45 years with acute COVID-19.

Concerning this clone: The same CDR3 is also encoded by other DNA sequences in this sample. This chain uses TRBV3-1 (or the pseudogene TRBV3-2) with TRBJ1-2; D is possibly TRBD1 (6 bases). In germline, CDR1 is LGHDT, CDR2 YNNKEL (reference sequence). V gave up 3 bases and J gave up 8 bases, with 7 bases separating them. This CDR3 has 11 amino acids. The CDR3 nucleotides are TGTGCCAGCAGCCAGCAGGGGGGCTACACCTTC. The encoded protein is CASSQQGGYTF.

The chain carries TRBV29-1 and TRBJ2-2; 9 bases match TRBD1. This CDR3 is 14 amino acids long. CDR1 and CDR2 (germline): SQVTM, ANQGSEA. V was clipped by 4 bases and J by 5 bases; unmatched bases: 5. The CDR3 is CSVAGTGYTGELFF. The CDR3 nucleotides are TGCAGCGTTGCCGGGACAGGGTATACCGGGGAGCTGTTTTTT.

The rearrangement uses TRBV27 and TRBJ2-7, with TRBD2 matching over 7 bases. The CDR3 consists of 17 residues. CDR1 is MNHEY and CDR2 is SMNVEV in the germline V gene (reference sequence). The V segment lost 5 bases and the J segment 7 bases; nucleotides outside the gene matches: 20. The CDR3 reads CASSPALRLAYVWEQYF. The DNA for the CDR3 is TGTGCCAGCAGTCCAGCCTTACGACTAGCATACGTCTGGGAGCAGTACTTC.

The rearrangement joins TRBV6-5 to TRBJ2-7; 7 nucleotides line up with TRBD1. In germline, CDR1 is MNHEY, CDR2 SVGAGI. Trimming cost V 4 bases and J 3 bases; bases outside gene matches: 3. This CDR3 contains 13 residues. DNA of the CDR3: TGTGCCAGCAGTTTCTCAGGGGGCTACGAGCAGTACTTC. This gives the protein CASSFSGGYEQYF.

V gene TRBV18 combines with J gene TRBJ2-5; the match to TRBD1 covers 9 bases. Germline CDR1 KGHSH, CDR2 LQKENI. CDR3 length equals 14 residues. The junction had 6 bases not matched to a gene; V was cut back by 8 bases and J by 2 bases. CDR3 in DNA: TGTGCCAGCGCGCTTGACAGGGGGCAAGAGACCCAGTACTTC. Its translation: CASALDRGQETQYF.